The clone carrying this T cell receptor beta chain has only a few counts. The data were obtained in a study of CD8+CD57+ T cells in acquired aplastic anemia. Sequencing involved patients with CD8+CD57+ cell expansion previously shown by flow cytometry. Patients had undergone no therapy by the time their blood was sampled. Using genomic DNA as the template, TCR beta VDJ and CDR3 profiling was carried out. TCRdb used MiXCR to reprocess the reads, holding one entry per CDR3 protein. The sample shows over 150,000 distinct CDR3 sequences, almost 50% of them seen only once. The J segment lost 3 bases and the V segment lost 3 bases, leaving 1 base of the junction unmatched. The germline V gene has CDR1 KGHSH and CDR2 LQKENI. The CDR3 contains 13 residues.

This chain joins TRBV18 and TRBJ1-1; TRBD1 aligns across 7 bases. This clonotype originated in a human donor with aplastic anemia. Material: sorted CD4+, CD8+, or CD8+CD57+ T cells (not recorded which) from PBMCs. CDR3 sequence reads: CASSPGQDTEAFF. DNA for the CDR3: TGTGCCAGCTCACCTGGACAGGACACTGAAGCTTTCTTT.